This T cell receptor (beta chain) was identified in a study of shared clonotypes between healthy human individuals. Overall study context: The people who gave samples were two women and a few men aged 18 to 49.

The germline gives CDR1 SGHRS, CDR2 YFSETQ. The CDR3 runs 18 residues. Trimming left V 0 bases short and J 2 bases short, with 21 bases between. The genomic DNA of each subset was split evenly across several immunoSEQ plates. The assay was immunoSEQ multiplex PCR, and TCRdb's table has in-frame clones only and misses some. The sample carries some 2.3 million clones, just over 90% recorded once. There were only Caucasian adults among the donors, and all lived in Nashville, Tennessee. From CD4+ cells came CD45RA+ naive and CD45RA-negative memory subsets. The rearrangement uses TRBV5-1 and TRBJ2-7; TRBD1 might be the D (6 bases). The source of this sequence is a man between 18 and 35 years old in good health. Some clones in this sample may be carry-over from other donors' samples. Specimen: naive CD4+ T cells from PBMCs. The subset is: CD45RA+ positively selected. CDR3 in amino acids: CASSLGPSYRELTYEQYF. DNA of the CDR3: TGCGCCAGCAGCTTGGGCCCCTCTTACAGGGAGCTTACCTACGAGCAGTACTTC.